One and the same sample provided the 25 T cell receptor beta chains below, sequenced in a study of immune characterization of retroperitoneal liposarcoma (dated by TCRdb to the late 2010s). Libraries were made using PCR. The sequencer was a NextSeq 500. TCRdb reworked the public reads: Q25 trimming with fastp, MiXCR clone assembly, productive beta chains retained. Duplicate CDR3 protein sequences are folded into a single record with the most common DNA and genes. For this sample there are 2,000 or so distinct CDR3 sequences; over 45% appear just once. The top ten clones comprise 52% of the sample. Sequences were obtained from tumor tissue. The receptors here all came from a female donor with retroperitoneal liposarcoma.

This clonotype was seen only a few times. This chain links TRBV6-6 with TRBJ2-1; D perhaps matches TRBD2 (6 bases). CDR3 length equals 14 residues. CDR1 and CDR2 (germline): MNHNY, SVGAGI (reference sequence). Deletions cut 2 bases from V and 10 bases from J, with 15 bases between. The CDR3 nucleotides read TGTGCCAGCAGTTACGACGCGGGGTTCGGGGAGCAGTTCTTC. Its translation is CASSYDAGFGEQFF.

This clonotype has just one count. CDR3 in amino acids: CASSLEQGGKTQYF. CDR3 DNA sequence: TGTGCCAGCAGCTTGGAACAGGGTGGCAAGACCCAGTACTTC. V is TRBV7-2 and J is TRBJ2-1; possibly TRBD1 for D (6 bases). The DNA end lines up better with TRBJ2-5; the J call may be wrong. The CDR3 length is 14 residues. CDR1 and CDR2 (germline): SGHTA, FQGNSA.

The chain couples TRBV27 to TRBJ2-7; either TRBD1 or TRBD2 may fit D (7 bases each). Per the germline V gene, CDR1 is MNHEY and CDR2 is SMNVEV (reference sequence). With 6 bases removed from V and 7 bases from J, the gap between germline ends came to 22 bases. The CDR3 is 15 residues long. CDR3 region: CASSRGGQPGNEQYF. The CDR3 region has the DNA TGTGCCAGCAGCCGCGGGGGACAGCCTGGCAATGAGCAGTACTTC.

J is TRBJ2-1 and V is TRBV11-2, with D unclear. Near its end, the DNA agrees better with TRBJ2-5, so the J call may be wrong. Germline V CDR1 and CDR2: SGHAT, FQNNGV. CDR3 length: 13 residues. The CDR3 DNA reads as TGTGCCAGCAGCTTAATTCTTGGAGAGACCCAGTACTTC. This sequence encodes CASSLILGETQYF.

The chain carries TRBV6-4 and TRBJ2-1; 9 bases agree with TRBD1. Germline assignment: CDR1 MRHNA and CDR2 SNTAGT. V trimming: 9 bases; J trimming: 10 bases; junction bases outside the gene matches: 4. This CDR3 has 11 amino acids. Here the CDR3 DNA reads TGTGCCAGTGGGACAGGGAGCGAGCAGTTCTTC. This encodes CASGTGSEQFF.

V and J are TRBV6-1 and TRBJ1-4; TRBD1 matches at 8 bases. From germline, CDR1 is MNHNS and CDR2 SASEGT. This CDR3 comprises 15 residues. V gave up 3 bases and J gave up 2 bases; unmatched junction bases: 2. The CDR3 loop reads CASSDTGGTNEKLFF. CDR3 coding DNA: TGTGCCAGCAGTGACACAGGGGGGACTAATGAAAAACTGTTTTTT.

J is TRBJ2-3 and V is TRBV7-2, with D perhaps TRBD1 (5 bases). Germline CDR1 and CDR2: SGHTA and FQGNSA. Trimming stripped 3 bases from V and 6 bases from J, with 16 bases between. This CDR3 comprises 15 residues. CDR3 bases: TGTGCCAGCAGCTTCCTGGACCAACCAGGGGATACGCAGTATTTT. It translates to CASSFLDQPGDTQYF.

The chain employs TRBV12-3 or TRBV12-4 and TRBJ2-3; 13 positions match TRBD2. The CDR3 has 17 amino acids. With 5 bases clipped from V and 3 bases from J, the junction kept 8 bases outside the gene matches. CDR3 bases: TGTGCCAGCAGTCCAGGTTGGGGACTAGCGGGAACAGATACGCAGTATTTT. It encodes CASSPGWGLAGTDTQYF.

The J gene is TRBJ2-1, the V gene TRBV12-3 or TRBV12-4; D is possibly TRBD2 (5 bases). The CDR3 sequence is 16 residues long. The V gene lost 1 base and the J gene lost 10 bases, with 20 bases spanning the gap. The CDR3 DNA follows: TGTGCCAGCAGTTTAGAGTGGGGAGCAGGAACCTACGAGCAGTTCTTC. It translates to CASSLEWGAGTYEQFF.

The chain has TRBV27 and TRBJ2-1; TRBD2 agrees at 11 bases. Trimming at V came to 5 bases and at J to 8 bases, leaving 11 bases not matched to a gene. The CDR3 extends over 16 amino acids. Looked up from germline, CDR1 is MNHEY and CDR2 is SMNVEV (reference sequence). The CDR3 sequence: CASSTQILAGVHEQFF. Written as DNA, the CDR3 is TGTGCCAGCAGTACACAAATACTAGCGGGAGTCCATGAGCAGTTCTTC.

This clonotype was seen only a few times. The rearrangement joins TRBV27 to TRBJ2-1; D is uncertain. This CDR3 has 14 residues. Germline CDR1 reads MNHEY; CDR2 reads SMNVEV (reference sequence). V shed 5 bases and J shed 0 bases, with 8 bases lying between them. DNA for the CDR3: TGTGCCAGCAGTCACGATAGCTCCTACAATGAGCAGTTCTTC. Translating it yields CASSHDSSYNEQFF.

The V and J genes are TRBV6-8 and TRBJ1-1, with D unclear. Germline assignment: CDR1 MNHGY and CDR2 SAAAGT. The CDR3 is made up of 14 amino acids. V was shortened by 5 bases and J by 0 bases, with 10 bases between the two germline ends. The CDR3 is CASSSPRVNTEAFF. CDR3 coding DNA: TGTGCCAGCAGTAGCCCTCGGGTGAACACTGAAGCTTTCTTT.

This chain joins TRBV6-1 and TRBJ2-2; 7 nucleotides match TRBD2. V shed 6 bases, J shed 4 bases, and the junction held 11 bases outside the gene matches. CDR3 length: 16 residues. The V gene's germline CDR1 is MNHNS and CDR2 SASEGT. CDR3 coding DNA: TGTGCCAGCAGGGCATGGGGAGGGCCGAGCACCGGGGAGCTGTTTTTT. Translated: CASRAWGGPSTGELFF.

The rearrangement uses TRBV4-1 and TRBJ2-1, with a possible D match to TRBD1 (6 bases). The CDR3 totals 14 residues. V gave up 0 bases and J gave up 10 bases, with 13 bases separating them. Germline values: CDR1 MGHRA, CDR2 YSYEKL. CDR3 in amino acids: CASSQDPLQGEQFF. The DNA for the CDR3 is TGCGCCAGCAGCCAAGATCCCCTACAGGGAGAGCAGTTCTTC.

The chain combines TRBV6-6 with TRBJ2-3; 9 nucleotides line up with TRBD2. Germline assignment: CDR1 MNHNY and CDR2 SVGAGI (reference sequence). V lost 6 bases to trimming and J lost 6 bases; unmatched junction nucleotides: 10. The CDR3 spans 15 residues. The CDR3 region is CASRLAGWRVDTQYF. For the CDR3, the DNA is TGTGCCAGCAGGCTAGCGGGATGGAGGGTTGATACGCAGTATTTT.

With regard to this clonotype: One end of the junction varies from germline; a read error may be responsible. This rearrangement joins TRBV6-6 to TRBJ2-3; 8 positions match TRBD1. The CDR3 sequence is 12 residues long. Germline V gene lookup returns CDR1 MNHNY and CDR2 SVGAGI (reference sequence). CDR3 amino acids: CASSYSQGALRF. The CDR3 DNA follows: TGTGCCAGCAGTTACTCTCAGGGGGCGCTGAGATTT.

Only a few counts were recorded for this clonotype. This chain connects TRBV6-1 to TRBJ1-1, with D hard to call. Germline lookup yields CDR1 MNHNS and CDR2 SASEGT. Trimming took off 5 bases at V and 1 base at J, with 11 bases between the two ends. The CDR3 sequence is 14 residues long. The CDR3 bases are TGTGCCAGCAGTCCGGGCCGGCAGAACACTGAAGCTTTCTTT. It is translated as CASSPGRQNTEAFF.

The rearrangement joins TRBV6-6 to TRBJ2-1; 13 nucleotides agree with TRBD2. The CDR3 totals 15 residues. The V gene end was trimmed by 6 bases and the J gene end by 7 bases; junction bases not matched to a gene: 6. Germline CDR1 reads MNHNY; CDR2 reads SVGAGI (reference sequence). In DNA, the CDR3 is TGTGCCAGCAGCCCGGGACTAGCGGGGAGGAATGAGCAGTTCTTC. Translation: CASSPGLAGRNEQFF.

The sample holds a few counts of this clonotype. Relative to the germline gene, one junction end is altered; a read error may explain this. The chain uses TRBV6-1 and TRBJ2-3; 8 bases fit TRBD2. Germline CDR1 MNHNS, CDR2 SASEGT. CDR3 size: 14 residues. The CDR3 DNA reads TGTGCCAGCAGAATTTCGGGGGGGGTGGGGACCCAGTTCTTT. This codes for CASRISGGVGTQFF.

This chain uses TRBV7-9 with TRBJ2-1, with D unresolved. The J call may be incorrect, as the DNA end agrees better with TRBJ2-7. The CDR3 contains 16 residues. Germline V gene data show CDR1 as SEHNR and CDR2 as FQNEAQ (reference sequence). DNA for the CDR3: TGTGCCAGCAGCTTAGTCCTTTCTAGGGCCAACTATGAGCAGTACTTC. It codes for CASSLVLSRANYEQYF.

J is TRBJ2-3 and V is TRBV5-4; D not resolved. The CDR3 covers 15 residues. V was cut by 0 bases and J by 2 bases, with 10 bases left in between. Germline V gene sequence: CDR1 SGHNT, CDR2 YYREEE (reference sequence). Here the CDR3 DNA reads TGTGCCAGCAGCTTGGACTCCGATTACACAGATACGCAGTATTTT. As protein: CASSLDSDYTDTQYF.

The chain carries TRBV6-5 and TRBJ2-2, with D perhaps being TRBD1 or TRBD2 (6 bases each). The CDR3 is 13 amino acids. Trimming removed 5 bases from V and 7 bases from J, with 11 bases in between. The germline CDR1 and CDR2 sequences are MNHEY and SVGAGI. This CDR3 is CASSEEGGGELFF. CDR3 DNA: TGTGCCAGCAGTGAAGAGGGGGGCGGGGAGCTGTTTTTT.

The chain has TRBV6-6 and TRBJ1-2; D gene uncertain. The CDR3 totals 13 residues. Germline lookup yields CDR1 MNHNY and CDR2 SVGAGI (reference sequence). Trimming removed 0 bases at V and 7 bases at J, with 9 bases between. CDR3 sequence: CASSYSFRSGYTF. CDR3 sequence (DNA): TGTGCCAGCAGTTACTCCTTCCGGAGTGGCTACACCTTC.

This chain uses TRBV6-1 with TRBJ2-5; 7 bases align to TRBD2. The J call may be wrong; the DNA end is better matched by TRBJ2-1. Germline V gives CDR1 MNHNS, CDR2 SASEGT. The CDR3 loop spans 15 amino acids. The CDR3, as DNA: TGTGCCAGCACGAGAGCGGGATCTTGGTACAATGAGCAGTTCTTC. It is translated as CASTRAGSWYNEQFF.

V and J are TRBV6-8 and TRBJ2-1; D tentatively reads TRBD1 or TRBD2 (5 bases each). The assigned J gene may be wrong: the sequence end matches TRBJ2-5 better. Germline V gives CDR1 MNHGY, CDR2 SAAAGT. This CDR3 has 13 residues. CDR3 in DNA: TGTGCCAGCGGACGTGGGGGTGGGGAGACCCAGTACTTC. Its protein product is CASGRGGGETQYF.